This record covers a single T cell receptor (beta chain). From germline, CDR1 is SGHRS and CDR2 YFSETQ. The V segment lost 0 bases and the J segment 7 bases; nucleotides outside the gene matches: 11. This CDR3 comprises 16 residues. The data are from a study of blood T cell repertoires in COVID-19. The overall study: Samples taken during acute and convalescent COVID-19 were collected in the United States, Italy and Spain.

Method: immunoSEQ multiplex PCR; TCRdb's copy keeps in-frame clones and lacks some. The sample has 110,000 or so clones; roughly 80% are singletons. This TCR came from a woman in her thirties or forties with acute or convalescent COVID-19. Material: peripheral blood. The chain is built from TRBV5-1 and TRBJ1-2; 8 nucleotides align to TRBD1. CDR3 coding DNA: TGCGCCAGCAGCTTGGCCGGAGGACAGGGCGTGGGTGGCTACACCTTC. This translates into CASSLAGGQGVGGYTF.